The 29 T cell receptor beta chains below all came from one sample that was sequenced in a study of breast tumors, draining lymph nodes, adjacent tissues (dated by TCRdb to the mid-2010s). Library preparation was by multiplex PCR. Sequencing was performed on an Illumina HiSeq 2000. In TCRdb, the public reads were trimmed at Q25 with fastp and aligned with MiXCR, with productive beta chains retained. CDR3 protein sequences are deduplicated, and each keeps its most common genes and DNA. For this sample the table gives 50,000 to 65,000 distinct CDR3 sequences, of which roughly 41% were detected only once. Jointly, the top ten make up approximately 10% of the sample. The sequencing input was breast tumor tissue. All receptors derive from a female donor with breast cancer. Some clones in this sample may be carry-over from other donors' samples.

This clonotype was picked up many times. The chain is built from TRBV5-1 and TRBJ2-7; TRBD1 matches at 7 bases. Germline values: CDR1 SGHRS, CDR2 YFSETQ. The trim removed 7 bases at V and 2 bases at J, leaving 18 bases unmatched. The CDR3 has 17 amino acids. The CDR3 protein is CASSGGIKQGTTYEQYF. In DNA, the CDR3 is TGCGCCAGCTCGGGTGGGATTAAACAGGGGACCACCTACGAGCAGTACTTC.

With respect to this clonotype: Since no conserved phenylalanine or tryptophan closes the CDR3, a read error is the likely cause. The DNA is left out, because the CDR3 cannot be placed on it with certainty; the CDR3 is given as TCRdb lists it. CDR3 loop: CASSVSGRLS. This chain uses TRBV4-3 with TRBJ2-5; TRBD2, the D gene given by the table, was not confirmed from the DNA. The CDR3 is made up of 10 amino acids, end residues included. Looked up from germline, CDR1 is LGHNA and CDR2 is YSLEER.

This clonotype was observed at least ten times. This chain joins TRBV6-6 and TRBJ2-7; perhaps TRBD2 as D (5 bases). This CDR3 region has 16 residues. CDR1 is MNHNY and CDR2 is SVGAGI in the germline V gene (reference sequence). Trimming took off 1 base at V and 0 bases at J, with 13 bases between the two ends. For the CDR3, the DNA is TGTGCCAGCAGTTACTACAGAGCGGCAGGCTCCTACGAGCAGTACTTC. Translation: CASSYYRAAGSYEQYF.

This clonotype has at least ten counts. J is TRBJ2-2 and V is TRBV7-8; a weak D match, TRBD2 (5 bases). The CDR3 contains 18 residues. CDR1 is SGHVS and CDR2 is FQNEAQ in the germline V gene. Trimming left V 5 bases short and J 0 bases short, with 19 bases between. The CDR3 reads CASSLVGLDFANTGELFF. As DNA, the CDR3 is TGTGCCAGCAGCCTAGTGGGGTTGGACTTTGCGAACACCGGGGAGCTGTTTTTT.

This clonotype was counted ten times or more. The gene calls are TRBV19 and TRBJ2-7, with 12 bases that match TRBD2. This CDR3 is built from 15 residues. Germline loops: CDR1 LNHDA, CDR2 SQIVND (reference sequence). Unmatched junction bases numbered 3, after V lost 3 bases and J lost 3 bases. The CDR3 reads CASSISTSGSYEQYF. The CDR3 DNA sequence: TGTGCCAGTAGTATTTCGACTAGCGGGAGCTACGAGCAGTACTTC.

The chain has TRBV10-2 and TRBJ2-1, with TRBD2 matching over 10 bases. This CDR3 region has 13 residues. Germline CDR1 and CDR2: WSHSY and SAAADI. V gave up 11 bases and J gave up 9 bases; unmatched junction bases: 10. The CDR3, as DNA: TGCGCCGTTGGCCTAGCGGGAGAGGGTGAGCAGTTCTTC. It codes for CAVGLAGEGEQFF.

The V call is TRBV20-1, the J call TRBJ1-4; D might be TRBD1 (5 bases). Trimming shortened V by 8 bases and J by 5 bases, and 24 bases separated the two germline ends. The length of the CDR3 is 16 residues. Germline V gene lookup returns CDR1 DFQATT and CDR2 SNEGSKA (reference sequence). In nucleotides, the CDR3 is TGCAGTTCCTACCCCGGGACTAGCGGCTACAATGAAAAACTGTTTTTT. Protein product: CSSYPGTSGYNEKLFF.

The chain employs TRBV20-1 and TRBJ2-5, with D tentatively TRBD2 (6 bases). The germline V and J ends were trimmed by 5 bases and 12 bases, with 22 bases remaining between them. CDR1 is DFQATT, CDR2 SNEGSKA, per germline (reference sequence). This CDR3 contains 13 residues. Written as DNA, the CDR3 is TGCAGTGCTCCTCACCTAAATAGCGGTCGGGAGTACTTC. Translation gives CSAPHLNSGREYF.

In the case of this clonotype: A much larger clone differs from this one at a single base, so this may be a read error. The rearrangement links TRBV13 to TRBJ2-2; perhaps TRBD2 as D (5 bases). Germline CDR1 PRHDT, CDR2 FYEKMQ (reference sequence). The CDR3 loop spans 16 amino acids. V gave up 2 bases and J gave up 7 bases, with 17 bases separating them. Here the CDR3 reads CASSLQKRLAGGELFF. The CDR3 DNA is TGTGCCAGCAGCTTACAGAAAAGGCTAGCTGGCGGGGAGCTGTTTTTT.

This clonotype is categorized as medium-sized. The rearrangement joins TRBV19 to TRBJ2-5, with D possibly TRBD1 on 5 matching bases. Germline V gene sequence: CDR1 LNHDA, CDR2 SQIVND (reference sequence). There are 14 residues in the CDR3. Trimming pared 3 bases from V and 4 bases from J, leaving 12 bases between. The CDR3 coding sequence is TGTGCCAGTAGTATGCGGCAGGGTACAGAGACCCAGTACTTC. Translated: CASSMRQGTETQYF.

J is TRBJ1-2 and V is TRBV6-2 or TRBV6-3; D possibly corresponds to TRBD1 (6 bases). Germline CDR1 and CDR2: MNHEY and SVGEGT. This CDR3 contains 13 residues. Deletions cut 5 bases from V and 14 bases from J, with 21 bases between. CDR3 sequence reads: CASSDDGQTPTTF. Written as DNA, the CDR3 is TGTGCCAGCAGTGACGACGGACAGACACCAACGACCTTC.

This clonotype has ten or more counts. Written as DNA, the CDR3 is TGTGCCAGCAGCTTTGGGGGGCCCTCTAAAAAACTGTTTTTT. This codes for CASSFGGPSKKLFF. The chain uses TRBV11-2 and TRBJ1-4, with D possibly matching TRBD1 (6 bases). Looked up from germline, CDR1 is SGHAT and CDR2 is FQNNGV. The CDR3 covers 14 residues. Deletions cut 3 bases from V and 9 bases from J, with 14 bases between.

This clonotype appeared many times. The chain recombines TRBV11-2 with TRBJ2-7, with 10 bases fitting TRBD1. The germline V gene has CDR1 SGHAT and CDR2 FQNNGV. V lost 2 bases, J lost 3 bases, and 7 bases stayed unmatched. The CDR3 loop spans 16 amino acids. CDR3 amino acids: CASSLNIGQGVYEQYF. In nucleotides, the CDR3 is TGTGCCAGCAGCTTAAATATAGGACAGGGGGTCTACGAGCAGTACTTC.

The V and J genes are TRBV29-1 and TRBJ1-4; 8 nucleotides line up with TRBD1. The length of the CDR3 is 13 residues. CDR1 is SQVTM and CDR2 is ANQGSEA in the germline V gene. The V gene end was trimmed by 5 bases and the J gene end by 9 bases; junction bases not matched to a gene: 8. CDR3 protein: CSVYGQGAQKLFF. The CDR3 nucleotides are TGCAGCGTTTATGGTCAGGGGGCTCAAAAACTGTTTTTT.

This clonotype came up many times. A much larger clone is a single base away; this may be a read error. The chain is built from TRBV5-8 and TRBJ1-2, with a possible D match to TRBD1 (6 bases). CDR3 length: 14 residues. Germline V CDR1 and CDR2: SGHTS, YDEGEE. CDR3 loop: CASSLARLSGGYAF. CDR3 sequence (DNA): TGTGCCAGCAGCTTGGCCCGATTGTCGGGGGGCTACGCCTTC.

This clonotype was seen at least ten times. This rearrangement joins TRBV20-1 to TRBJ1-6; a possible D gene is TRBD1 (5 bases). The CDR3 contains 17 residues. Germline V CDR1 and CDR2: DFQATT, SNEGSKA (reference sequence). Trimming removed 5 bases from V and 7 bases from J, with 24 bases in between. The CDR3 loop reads CSARGTQGLVKNSPLHF. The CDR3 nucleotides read TGCAGTGCTCGGGGAACTCAGGGATTAGTAAAAAATTCACCCCTCCACTTT.

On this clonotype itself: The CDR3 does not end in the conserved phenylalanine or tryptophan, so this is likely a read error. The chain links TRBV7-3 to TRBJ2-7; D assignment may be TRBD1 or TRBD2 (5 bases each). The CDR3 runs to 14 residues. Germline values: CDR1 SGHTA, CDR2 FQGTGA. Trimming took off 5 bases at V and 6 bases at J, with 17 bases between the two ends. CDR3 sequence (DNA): TGTGCCAGCAGCCCATCCCAGGGTCGGGGCGAGCAGTACCTC. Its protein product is CASSPSQGRGEQYL.

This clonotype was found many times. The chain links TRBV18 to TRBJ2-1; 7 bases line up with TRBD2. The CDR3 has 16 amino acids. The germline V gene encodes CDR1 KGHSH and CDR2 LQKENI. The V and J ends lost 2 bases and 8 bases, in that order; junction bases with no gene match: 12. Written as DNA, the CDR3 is TGTGCCAGCTCACCAACGGGTCTAGCGGTCTGGGATGAGCAGTTCTTC. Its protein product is CASSPTGLAVWDEQFF.

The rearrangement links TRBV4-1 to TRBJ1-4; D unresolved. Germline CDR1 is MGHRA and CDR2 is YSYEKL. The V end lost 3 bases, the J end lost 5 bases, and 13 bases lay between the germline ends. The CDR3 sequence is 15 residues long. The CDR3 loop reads CASSQNLRMNEKLFF. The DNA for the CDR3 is TGCGCCAGCAGCCAGAACCTCCGAATGAATGAAAAACTGTTTTTT.

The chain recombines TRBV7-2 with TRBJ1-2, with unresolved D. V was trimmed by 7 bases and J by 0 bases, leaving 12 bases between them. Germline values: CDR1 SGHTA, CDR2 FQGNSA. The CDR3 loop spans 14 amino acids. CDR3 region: CASTTDVPNYGYTF. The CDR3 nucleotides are TGTGCCAGCACCACGGACGTACCTAACTATGGCTACACCTTC.

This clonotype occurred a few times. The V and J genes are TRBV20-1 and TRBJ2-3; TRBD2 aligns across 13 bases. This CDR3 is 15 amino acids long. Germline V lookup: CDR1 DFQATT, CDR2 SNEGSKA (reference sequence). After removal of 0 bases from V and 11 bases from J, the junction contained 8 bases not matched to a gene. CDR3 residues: CSAREGLAGWDEQYF. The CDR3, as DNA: TGCAGTGCTAGAGAGGGACTAGCGGGATGGGATGAGCAGTATTTT.

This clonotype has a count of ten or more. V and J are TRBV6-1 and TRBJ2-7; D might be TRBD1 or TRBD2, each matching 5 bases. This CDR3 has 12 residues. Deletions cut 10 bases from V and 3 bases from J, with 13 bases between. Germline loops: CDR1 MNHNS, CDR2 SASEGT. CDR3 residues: CANWDGGYEQYF. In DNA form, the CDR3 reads TGTGCCAACTGGGACGGAGGCTACGAGCAGTACTTC.

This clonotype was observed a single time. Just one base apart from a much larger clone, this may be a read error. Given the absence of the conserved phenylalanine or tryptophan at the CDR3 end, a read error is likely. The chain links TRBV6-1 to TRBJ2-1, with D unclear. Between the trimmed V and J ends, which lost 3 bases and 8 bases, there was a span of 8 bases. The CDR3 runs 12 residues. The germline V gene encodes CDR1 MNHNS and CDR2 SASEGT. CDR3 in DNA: TGTGCCAGCAGTGACTTAGTATATGAGCAGTTCCTC. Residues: CASSDLVYEQFL.

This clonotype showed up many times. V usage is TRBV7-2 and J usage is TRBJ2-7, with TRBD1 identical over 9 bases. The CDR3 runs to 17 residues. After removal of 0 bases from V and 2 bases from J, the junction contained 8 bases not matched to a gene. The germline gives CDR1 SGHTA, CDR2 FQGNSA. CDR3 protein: CASSLAGQGVDAYEQYF. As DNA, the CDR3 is TGTGCCAGCAGCTTAGCGGGACAGGGCGTAGACGCCTACGAGCAGTACTTC.

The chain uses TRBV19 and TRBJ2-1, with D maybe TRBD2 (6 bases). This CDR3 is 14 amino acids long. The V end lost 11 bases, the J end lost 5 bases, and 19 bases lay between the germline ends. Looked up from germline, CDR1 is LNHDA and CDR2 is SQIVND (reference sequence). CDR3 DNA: TGTGCCTCCAGGGAAGCGGGTATCAACAATGAGCAGTTCTTC. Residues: CASREAGINNEQFF.

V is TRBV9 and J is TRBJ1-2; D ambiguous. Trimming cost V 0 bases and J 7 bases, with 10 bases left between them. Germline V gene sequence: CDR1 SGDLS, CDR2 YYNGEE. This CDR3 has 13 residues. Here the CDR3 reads CASSVDGWRGYTF. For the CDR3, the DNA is TGTGCCAGCAGCGTAGATGGCTGGCGTGGCTACACCTTC.

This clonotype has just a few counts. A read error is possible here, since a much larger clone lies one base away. CDR3 sequence: CASSETGNTYNEPFF. As DNA, the CDR3 is TGTGCCAGCAGCGAGACAGGAAATACCTACAATGAGCCGTTCTTC. The rearrangement links TRBV9 to TRBJ2-1, with a possible D match to TRBD1 (6 bases). The CDR3 consists of 15 residues. The germline gives CDR1 SGDLS, CDR2 YYNGEE.

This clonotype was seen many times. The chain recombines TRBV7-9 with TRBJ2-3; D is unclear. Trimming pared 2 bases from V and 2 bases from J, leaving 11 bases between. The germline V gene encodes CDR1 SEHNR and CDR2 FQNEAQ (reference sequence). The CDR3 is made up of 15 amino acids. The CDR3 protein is CASSLRMADTDTQYF. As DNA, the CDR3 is TGTGCCAGCAGCTTACGCATGGCAGACACAGATACGCAGTATTTT.

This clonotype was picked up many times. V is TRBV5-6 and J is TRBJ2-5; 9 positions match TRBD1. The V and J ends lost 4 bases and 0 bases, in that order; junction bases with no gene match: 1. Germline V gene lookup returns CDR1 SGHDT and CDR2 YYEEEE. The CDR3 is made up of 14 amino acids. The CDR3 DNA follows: TGTGCCAGCAGCACAGGGGGCAACCAAGAGACCCAGTACTTC. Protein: CASSTGGNQETQYF.